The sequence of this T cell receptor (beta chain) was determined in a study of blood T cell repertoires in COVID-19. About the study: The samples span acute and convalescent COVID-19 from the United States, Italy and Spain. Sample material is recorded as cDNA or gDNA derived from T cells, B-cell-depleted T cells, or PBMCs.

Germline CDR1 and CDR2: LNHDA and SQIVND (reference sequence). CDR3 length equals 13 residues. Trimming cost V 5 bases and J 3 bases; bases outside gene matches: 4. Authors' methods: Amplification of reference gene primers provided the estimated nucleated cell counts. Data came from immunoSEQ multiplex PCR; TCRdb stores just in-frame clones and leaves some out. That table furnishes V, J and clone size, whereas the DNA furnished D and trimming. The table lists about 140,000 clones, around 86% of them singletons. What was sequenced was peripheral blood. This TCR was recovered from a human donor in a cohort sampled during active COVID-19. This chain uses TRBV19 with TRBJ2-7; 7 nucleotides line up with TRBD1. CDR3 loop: CASSLQGDYEQYF. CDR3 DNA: TGTGCCAGTAGTCTCCAGGGGGACTACGAGCAGTACTTC.